The rows below give T cell receptor beta chains drawn from one sample of a study of early stage breast cancer tumors. Repertoires were generated with immunoSEQ multiplex PCR, while TCRdb's copy carries only in-frame clones and drops some. The repertoire holds 44,000 or so clones, with 83% as singletons. The sequencing sample was made of blood. The receptors originated from a person aged 45 to 59 with breast cancer. The CDR3 runs from the conserved cysteine through the conserved F or W. The D gene is left open where the match is weak. Not all rows give a size; the values are once, few, many and, for expanded clones, a class.

cdr3_nt	cdr3_aa	clone_size	v_call	j_call	d_call
TGTGCCAGCAGCTCGATTAATAGCAATCAGCCCCAGCATTTT	CASSSINSNQPQHF	.	TRBV7-9	TRBJ1-5	.
TGTGCCTCCGCTTCCGGGACAGGGCTATACGAGCAGTACTTC	CASASGTGLYEQYF	.	TRBV10-3	TRBJ2-7	TRBD1
TGTGCCAGCAGGGGTTCTAGCAATCAGCCCCAGCATTTT	CASRGSSNQPQHF	.	TRBV28	TRBJ1-5	.
TGTGCCAGCAGTCGACAGGCGTCCACGGATACGCAGTATTTT	CASSRQASTDTQYF	once	TRBV6-5	TRBJ2-3	.
TGCGCCAGCAGCGTCCCCCCGGGGACCCAGTACTTC	CASSVPPGTQYF	.	TRBV5-1	TRBJ2-5	.
TGTGCCAGCAGCTTAAACAGTCCTAGCACAGATACGCAGTATTTT	CASSLNSPSTDTQYF	.	TRBV7-2	TRBJ2-3	.
TGTGCCAGCAGCCAATCAGGCGCCTCTAAGAACAACAATGAGCAGTTCTTC	CASSQSGASKNNNEQFF	.	TRBV4-2	TRBJ2-1	.
TGTGCCAGCAGTGAAGGGCTTTCGGGTCAGCCCCAGCATTTT	CASSEGLSGQPQHF	.	TRBV2	TRBJ1-5	.
TGCGCCAGCAGTGAGGGAAGGGGTGACTATGGCTACACCTTC	CASSEGRGDYGYTF	.	TRBV10-2	TRBJ1-2	.
TGTGCCACCAGCCGTCAGAGATTTAGCAATCAGCCCCAGCATTTT	CATSRQRFSNQPQHF	few	TRBV15	TRBJ1-5	.
TGTGCCAGCAGCTTAGAAGGATGGGCTGAAGCTTTCTTT	CASSLEGWAEAFF	.	TRBV7-2	TRBJ1-1	.
TGTGCCAGTAGCTTATGGACAAGAAGCAATCAGCCCCAGCATTTT	CASSLWTRSNQPQHF	.	TRBV19	TRBJ1-5	.
TGTGCCTGGAGCAACGGGGGAAGCAATCAGCCCCAGCATTTT	CAWSNGGSNQPQHF	once	TRBV30	TRBJ1-5	.
TGTGCCAGCAGCTTAAGTTTGGGGGCTAGCGGGAGGTTAAATGAGCAGTTCTTC	CASSLSLGASGRLNEQFF	.	TRBV7-9	TRBJ2-1	TRBD2
TGTGCCAGCAGTGAAGGCGGCAGGGGGGACGGAGAGACCCAGTACTTC	CASSEGGRGDGETQYF	.	TRBV6-1	TRBJ2-5	.
TGTGCCAGCTCACGCGGACAGAGCTGGAGTCAGCCCCAGCATTTT	CASSRGQSWSQPQHF	.	TRBV18	TRBJ1-5	.